Included here is one T cell receptor (beta chain) sequence, with context. This entry belongs to a study of blood T cell repertoires in COVID-19. Trimming cost V 5 bases and J 5 bases; bases outside gene matches: 5. This CDR3 contains 13 residues. Looked up from germline, CDR1 is GTSNPN and CDR2 is SVGIG (reference sequence). The participants were between about 18 and 89 years old and came from about two dozen US areas. In the original processing: The authors estimated nucleated cell counts from reference gene primer amplification. Data came from immunoSEQ multiplex PCR; TCRdb stores just in-frame clones and leaves some out. That table is the source of V, J and clone size, and D and trimming were worked out from the DNA. The sample includes 250,000 to 300,000 clones, around 80% of them seen just once.

This chain links TRBV30 with TRBJ2-1; 8 positions match TRBD1. This clonotype was obtained from a man aged 35 to 55 who had been exposed to COVID-19. The sequenced sample consisted of PBMCs or T cells enriched from blood (not recorded which). The DNA for the CDR3 is TGTGCCTGGTCCGGGACAGGTGACAATGAGCAGTTCTTC. This gives the protein CAWSGTGDNEQFF.